This TCR beta chain was retrieved from a study of blood T cells in healthy people across ages. The CDR3 consists of 14 residues. Deletions cut 5 bases from V and 8 bases from J, with 19 bases between. Germline V lookup: CDR1 SGHRS, CDR2 YFSETQ. A second 7 to 11 cycle PCR used barcoded and J-beta primers. MiXCR was run by TCRdb on the 5' RACE reads, yielding one entry per CDR3 protein. The profile shows 800,000 to 950,000 distinct CDR3 sequences, around 29% of them singletons. These same data were also listed under a study on T cells of mothers and their children.

This TCR came from a woman in her thirties or forties in good health. Material: blood. V gene TRBV5-1 combines with J gene TRBJ1-2; weak D call: TRBD1 (6 bases). In nucleotides, the CDR3 is TGCGCCAGCAGAAAAGCCAGACAGGCTGACGGCTACACCTTC. Translation: CASRKARQADGYTF.